This is a list of T cell receptor beta chains from one sample in a study of T cells after posttransplantation cyclophosphamide. Generated by immunoSEQ multiplex PCR, the TCRdb table keeps only in-frame clones and is missing some. The table lists around 30,000 clones, 70% to 90% of them singletons, with around 14% in the top ten. Material for sequencing was PBMCs. These receptor sequences come from a woman in her thirties or forties with a blood cancer, CMV-positive, and with a related stem cell donor. Each CDR3 is given with its conserved first and last residue. The D gene is left open where the match is weak. Size is omitted from some rows. Given values are once, few, many or a class for expanded clones.

V gene: TRBV4-1
clone size: .
J gene: TRBJ2-7
D gene: .
CDR3 DNA: TGCGCCAGCAGCCTCAGGCAGGGGTCCAACGAGCAGTACTTC
CDR3 protein: CASSLRQGSNEQYF

V gene: TRBV19
clone size: .
J gene: TRBJ1-5
D gene: .
CDR3 DNA: TGTGCCAGTAGTATTACTGGCAGGTCCTATCAGCCCCAGCATTTT
CDR3 protein: CASSITGRSYQPQHF

V gene: TRBV28
clone size: .
J gene: TRBJ1-5
D gene: .
CDR3 DNA: TGTGCCAGCAGTGCCGGGCGGGGTAGCTGGTATAGCAATCAGCCCCAGCATTTT
CDR3 protein: CASSAGRGSWYSNQPQHF

V gene: TRBV5-4
clone size: .
J gene: TRBJ2-1
D gene: TRBD2
CDR3 DNA: TGTGCCAGCAGCTTTATTAGCGGGGGAGGTGAGCAGTTCTTC
CDR3 protein: CASSFISGGGEQFF

V gene: TRBV6-5
clone size: once
J gene: TRBJ2-7
D gene: TRBD1
CDR3 DNA: TGTGCCAGCAAGGGACAGCGCTCCTACGAGCAGTACTTC
CDR3 protein: CASKGQRSYEQYF

V gene: TRBV27
clone size: .
J gene: TRBJ2-1
D gene: .
CDR3 DNA: TGTGCCAGCAGTTCAGGGGTCCATGAGCAGTTCTTC
CDR3 protein: CASSSGVHEQFF

V gene: TRBV5-1
clone size: .
J gene: TRBJ2-2
D gene: .
CDR3 DNA: TGCGCCAGCAGCTTTCCAGGGAACACCGGGGAGCTGTTTTTT
CDR3 protein: CASSFPGNTGELFF

V gene: TRBV4-1
clone size: few
J gene: TRBJ2-7
D gene: .
CDR3 DNA: TGCGCCAGCAGCCAAGAGTTACTAAGGGGGAGTGGCGAGCAGTACTTC
CDR3 protein: CASSQELLRGSGEQYF

V gene: TRBV7-9
clone size: .
J gene: TRBJ1-1
D gene: TRBD1
CDR3 DNA: TGTGCCAGCAGCTTAGCGCGCGACAGGGGAACTGAAGCTTTCTTT
CDR3 protein: CASSLARDRGTEAFF

V gene: TRBV29-1
clone size: .
J gene: TRBJ2-7
D gene: .
CDR3 DNA: TGCAGCGTTTCTCTCAAGCTCCACGGCGAGCAGTACTTC
CDR3 protein: CSVSLKLHGEQYF

V gene: TRBV7-9
clone size: .
J gene: TRBJ2-2
D gene: .
CDR3 DNA: TGTGCCAGCAGCCCCTATTACAGGGTCGGTCAGAACACCGGGGAGCTGTTTTTT
CDR3 protein: CASSPYYRVGQNTGELFF

V gene: TRBV11-2
clone size: .
J gene: TRBJ2-3
D gene: TRBD2
CDR3 DNA: TGTGCCAGCTGGACTAGCGGGGGGTTCATCTCCACAGATACGCAGTATTTT
CDR3 protein: CASWTSGGFISTDTQYF

V gene: TRBV5-1
clone size: .
J gene: TRBJ2-3
D gene: TRBD2
CDR3 DNA: TGCGCCAGCAGCTTGGGACTAGCGGGCCTCACAGATACGCAGTATTTT
CDR3 protein: CASSLGLAGLTDTQYF

V gene: TRBV28
clone size: .
J gene: TRBJ2-1
D gene: .
CDR3 DNA: TGTGCCAGCAGCTCCTACAGGGTTGAGCAGTTCTTC
CDR3 protein: CASSSYRVEQFF

V gene: TRBV29-1
clone size: .
J gene: TRBJ2-1
D gene: .
CDR3 DNA: TGCAGCGTCACTTTCAGGGTCTACAATGAGCAGTTCTTC
CDR3 protein: CSVTFRVYNEQFF

V gene: TRBV5-1
clone size: .
J gene: TRBJ2-5
D gene: TRBD1
CDR3 DNA: TGCGCCAGCAGCAGGTCAACCTTTGGACAGGGATCAGGGACCCAGTACTTC
CDR3 protein: CASSRSTFGQGSGTQYF

V gene: TRBV28
clone size: few
J gene: TRBJ1-3
D gene: .
CDR3 DNA: TGTGCCAGCAGTTTAGTTCGGAGCTCTGGAAACACCATATATTTT
CDR3 protein: CASSLVRSSGNTIYF

V gene: TRBV10-3
clone size: .
J gene: TRBJ2-3
D gene: TRBD2
CDR3 DNA: TGTGCCATCAGGCCCTCGGGACTAGCGGGGGAGAAAGATACGCAGTATTTT
CDR3 protein: CAIRPSGLAGEKDTQYF

V gene: TRBV6-1
clone size: .
J gene: TRBJ2-7
D gene: TRBD2
CDR3 DNA: TGTGCCAGCAGTGAAGGTGGGGGGGCCTACGAGCAGTACTTC
CDR3 protein: CASSEGGGAYEQYF

V gene: TRBV27
clone size: once
J gene: TRBJ1-2
D gene: TRBD1
CDR3 DNA: TGTGCCACCCTAAGGGCACAGGGGGCCGGATACACCTTC
CDR3 protein: CATLRAQGAGYTF

V gene: TRBV4-2
clone size: .
J gene: TRBJ2-5
D gene: TRBD2
CDR3 DNA: TGTGCCAGCAGCCAAGAAGGCAGCGGGGGTTACCAAGAGACCCAGTACTTC
CDR3 protein: CASSQEGSGGYQETQYF

V gene: TRBV29-1
clone size: .
J gene: TRBJ2-2
D gene: TRBD1
CDR3 DNA: TGCAGCGTTGGCGACAGGGGTAACACCGGGGAGCTGTTTTTT
CDR3 protein: CSVGDRGNTGELFF

V gene: TRBV4-2
clone size: .
J gene: TRBJ1-2
D gene: .
CDR3 DNA: TGTGCCAGCAGCCAAGAAGTCGGGGAACGCGGCTACACCTTC
CDR3 protein: CASSQEVGERGYTF